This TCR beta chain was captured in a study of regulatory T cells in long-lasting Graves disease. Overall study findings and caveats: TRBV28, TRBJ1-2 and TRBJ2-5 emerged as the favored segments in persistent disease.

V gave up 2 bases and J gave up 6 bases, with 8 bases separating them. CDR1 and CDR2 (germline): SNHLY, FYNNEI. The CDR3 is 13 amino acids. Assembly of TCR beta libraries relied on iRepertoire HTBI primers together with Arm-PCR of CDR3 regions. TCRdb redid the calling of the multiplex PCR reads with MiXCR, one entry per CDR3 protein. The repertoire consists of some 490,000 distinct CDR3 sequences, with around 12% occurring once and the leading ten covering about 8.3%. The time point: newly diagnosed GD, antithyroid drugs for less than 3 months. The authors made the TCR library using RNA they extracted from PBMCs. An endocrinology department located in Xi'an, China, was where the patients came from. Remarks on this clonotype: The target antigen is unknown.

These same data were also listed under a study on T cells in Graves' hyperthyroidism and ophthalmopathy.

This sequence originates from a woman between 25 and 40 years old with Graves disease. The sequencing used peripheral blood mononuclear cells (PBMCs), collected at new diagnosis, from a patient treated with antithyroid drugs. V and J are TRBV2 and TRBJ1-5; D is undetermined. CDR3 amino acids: CASSELSVQPQHF. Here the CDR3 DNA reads TGTGCCAGCAGTGAATTAAGCGTTCAGCCCCAGCATTTT.